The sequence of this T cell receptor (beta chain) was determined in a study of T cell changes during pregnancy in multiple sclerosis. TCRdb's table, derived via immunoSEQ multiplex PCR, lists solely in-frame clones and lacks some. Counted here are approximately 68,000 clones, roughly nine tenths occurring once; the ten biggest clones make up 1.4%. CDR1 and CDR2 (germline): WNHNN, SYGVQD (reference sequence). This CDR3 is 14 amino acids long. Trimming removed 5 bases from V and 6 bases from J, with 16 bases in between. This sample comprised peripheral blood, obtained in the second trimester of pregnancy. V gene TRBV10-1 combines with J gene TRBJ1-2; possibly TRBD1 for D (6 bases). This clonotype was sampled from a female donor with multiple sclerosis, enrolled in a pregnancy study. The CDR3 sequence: CASSLSSRGNGYTF. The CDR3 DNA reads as TGCGCCAGCAGTCTCAGCTCCAGGGGAAATGGCTACACCTTC.